One and the same sample provided the 5 T cell receptor beta chains below, sequenced in a study of identical twins. MiXCR was run by TCRdb on the 5' RACE reads, yielding one entry per CDR3 protein. The sample includes about 530,000 distinct CDR3 sequences, around 24% of them seen just once. The same sample was also studied in work on yellow fever vaccine responses in identical twins.

Sample: CD4+ T cells sorted from blood. The receptors shown here come from a woman under 30 in good health.

The CDR3 sequence is CSATGQGVNQPQHF. The CDR3 nucleotides are TGCAGTGCTACGGGACAGGGGGTTAATCAGCCCCAGCATTTT. The rearrangement links TRBV20-1 to TRBJ1-5; TRBD1 agrees at 11 bases. Germline CDR1 DFQATT, CDR2 SNEGSKA (reference sequence). CDR3 length equals 14 residues. J gave up 4 bases and V 4 bases, and 3 bases lay outside the gene matches.

V gene TRBV19 combines with J gene TRBJ2-2; D remains ambiguous. The V end lost 3 bases, the J end lost 0 bases, and 11 bases lay between the germline ends. This CDR3 has 16 residues. The V gene's germline CDR1 is LNHDA and CDR2 SQIVND (reference sequence). The CDR3 here is CASSIFTYTNTGELFF. In nucleotides, the CDR3 is TGTGCCAGTAGTATTTTCACATATACGAACACCGGGGAGCTGTTTTTT.

This clonotype was seen more than once but under ten times. The CDR3 region is CASSQAGSNGYTF. The CDR3 bases are TGTGCCAGCAGCCAAGCCGGGAGCAATGGCTACACCTTC. The chain recombines TRBV3-1 with TRBJ1-2, with D hard to call. V was cut by 1 base and J by 6 bases, with 9 bases left in between. Germline V gives CDR1 LGHDT, CDR2 YNNKEL (reference sequence). CDR3 size: 13 residues.

The chain uses TRBV9 and TRBJ2-3, with 8 nucleotides matching TRBD2. Trimming took 0 bases from V and 2 from J; bases not matched to a gene: 5. CDR1 and CDR2 (germline): SGDLS, YYNGEE. The CDR3 has 16 amino acids. The CDR3 DNA is TGTGCCAGCAGCGTAGTTGCGGGAGGCCCCACAGATACGCAGTATTTT. Its protein is CASSVVAGGPTDTQYF.

This clonotype has a handful of counts. The chain uses TRBV27 and TRBJ2-3; either TRBD1 or TRBD2 may supply D (5 bases each). This CDR3 is 16 amino acids long. With 5 bases removed from V and 0 bases from J, the gap between germline ends came to 15 bases. In germline, CDR1 is MNHEY, CDR2 SMNVEV (reference sequence). The CDR3 sequence: CASSIGTTFSTDTQYF. CDR3 DNA sequence: TGTGCCAGCAGTATAGGGACGACTTTTAGCACAGATACGCAGTATTTT.